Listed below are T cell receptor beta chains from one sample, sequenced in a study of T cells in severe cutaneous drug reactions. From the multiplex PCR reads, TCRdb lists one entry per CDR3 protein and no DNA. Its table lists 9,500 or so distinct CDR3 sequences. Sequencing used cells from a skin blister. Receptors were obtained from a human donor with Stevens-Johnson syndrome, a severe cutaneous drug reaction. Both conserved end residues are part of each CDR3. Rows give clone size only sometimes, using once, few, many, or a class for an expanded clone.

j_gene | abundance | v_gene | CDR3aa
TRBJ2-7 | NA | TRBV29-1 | CSVEELSSGLAYEQYF
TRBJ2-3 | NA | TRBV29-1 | CSVEIGGTDTQYF
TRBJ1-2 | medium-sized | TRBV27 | CASSPSSRGDGYTF
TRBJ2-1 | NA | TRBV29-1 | CSLSGEANNEQFF
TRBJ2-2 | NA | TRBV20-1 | CSARPASGNTGELFF
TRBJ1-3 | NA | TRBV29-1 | CSAPGTSGNTIYF
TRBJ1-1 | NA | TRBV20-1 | CSATTRNTEAFF
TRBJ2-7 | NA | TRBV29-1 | CSVAQGALYEQYF
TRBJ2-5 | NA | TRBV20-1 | CSAGPDSYQETQYF
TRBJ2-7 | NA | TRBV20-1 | CSARESYDMQAGGSYEQYF
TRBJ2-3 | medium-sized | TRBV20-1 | CSARDVAGTDTQYF
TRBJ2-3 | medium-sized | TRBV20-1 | CSAGATGRDTQYF
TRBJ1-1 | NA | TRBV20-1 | CSARDDGDRSPLEAFF
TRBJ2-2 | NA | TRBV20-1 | CSARTGDHRELFF
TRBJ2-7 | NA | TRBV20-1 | CSARIRGPSSYEQYF
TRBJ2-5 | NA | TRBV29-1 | CSVGLAGKETQYF
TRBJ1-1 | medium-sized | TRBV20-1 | CSAFGWNTEAFF
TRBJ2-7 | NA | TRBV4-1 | CASSQDKDPHEQYF
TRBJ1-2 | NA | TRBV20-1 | CSAPPQGPGYTF
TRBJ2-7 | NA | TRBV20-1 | CSARDSGQGNPYEQYF
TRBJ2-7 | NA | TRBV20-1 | CSARDPAERDEQYF
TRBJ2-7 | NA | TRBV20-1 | CSLLKGAGEHYEQYF
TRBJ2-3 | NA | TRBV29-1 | CSVGIAGATDTQYF
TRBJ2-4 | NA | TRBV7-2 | CASSLGGKNIQYF
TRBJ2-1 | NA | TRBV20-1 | CSARGGRATYNEQFF
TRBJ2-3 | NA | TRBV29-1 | CSARPLSGRASTQYF
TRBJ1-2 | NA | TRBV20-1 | CSAAHSGSYGYTF
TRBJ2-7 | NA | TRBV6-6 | CASSYGTGGSYEQYF
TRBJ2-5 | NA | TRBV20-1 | CSASPAGRETQYF
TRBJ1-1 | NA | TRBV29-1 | CSVPYSGEMNTEAFF
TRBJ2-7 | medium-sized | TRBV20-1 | CSAPHPGQNHEQYF
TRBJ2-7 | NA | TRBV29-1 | CSVEAPQGNEQYF
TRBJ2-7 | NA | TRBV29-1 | CSVEESRYAYEQYF
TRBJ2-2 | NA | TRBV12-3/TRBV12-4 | CASSSSGLTGELFF
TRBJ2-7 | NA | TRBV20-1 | CSARDQSTSYEQYF
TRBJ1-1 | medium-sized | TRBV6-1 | CASSRQVANTEAFF
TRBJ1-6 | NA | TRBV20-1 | CSARDTTGGAYNSPLHF
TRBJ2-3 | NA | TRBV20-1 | CSASDWGDTQYF
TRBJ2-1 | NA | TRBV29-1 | CSVDEVGEQFF
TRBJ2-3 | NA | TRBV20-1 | CSASPGHLKDTQYF
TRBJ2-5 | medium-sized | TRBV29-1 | CSVEALTGKETQYF
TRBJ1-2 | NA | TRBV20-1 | CSARDAHATANYGYTF
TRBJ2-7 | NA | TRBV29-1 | CSTLSGTGGYEQYF
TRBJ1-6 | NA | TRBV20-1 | CSARDQGLNSPLHF
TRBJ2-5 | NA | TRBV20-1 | CSPVRDRGLETQYF
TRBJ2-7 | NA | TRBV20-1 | CSVAPGGFSYEQYF
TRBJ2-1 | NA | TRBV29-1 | CSVEGQGLNEQFF
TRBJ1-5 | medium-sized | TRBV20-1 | CSASVEYSNQPQHF
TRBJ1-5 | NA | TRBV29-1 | CSVEEQLNQPQHF
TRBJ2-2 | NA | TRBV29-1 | CSAVPGQSNTGELFF
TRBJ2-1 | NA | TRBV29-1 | CSVGGLAGGNEQFF
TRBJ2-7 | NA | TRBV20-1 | CSARVSSYEQYF
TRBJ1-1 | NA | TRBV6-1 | CASSHPRTGGFLMNTEAFF